Below, one T cell receptor beta chain is given with its context. The data were produced by immunoSEQ multiplex PCR, yet TCRdb's version contains in-frame clones alone and is incomplete. The table shows 140,000 to 150,000 clones, with about 92% occurring only once. This CDR3 contains 16 residues. Germline V lookup: CDR1 SGDLS, CDR2 YYNGEE. Trimming cost V 0 bases and J 1 base, with 11 bases left between them. The data originate from a study of T cell responses to AZD1222 COVID-19 vaccine. Sample: peripheral blood, taken on day 0 of AZD1222 vaccination. The clonotype originates from an adult in good health. The chain carries TRBV9 and TRBJ2-1; either TRBD1 or TRBD2 may supply D (6 bases each). Here the CDR3 DNA reads TGTGCCAGCAGCGTAGGTGGGGGGCAATCCTACAATGAGCAGTTCTTC. It translates to CASSVGGGQSYNEQFF.